The clone carrying this T cell receptor (beta chain) appeared a few times. Its antigen is unidentified. Expressed TCRB transcripts were sequenced, since all the RNA that had been isolated was reverse transcribed. Data came from immunoSEQ multiplex PCR; TCRdb stores just in-frame clones and leaves some out. The profile shows hundreds of thousands of clones, roughly an eighth of them singletons. Every participating donor gave one draw, a heparinised blood sample averaging approximately 120 mL. The entry originates in a study of beta chain features in type 1 diabetes. General observations from the study: There was a moderate but significant shortening of TCRB CDR3s in all four CD4+ subsets of Type 1 diabetes patients. Sequencing the cDNA could make cells with high TCR expression show up more than they should. More deletions and fewer insertions at VDJ junctions were seen in type 1 diabetes patients.

Germline CDR1 reads SGHTA; CDR2 reads FQGNSA. The CDR3 has 14 amino acids. V lost 1 base and J 2 bases, leaving 6 bases between the germline ends. Sample: naive CD4+ T cells from blood. This receptor was obtained from a man aged 18 to 30 with type 1 diabetes. This chain joins TRBV7-2 and TRBJ1-3, with D unclear. The CDR3 bases are TGTGCCAGCAGCTTAGGGGAGACTGGAAACACCATATATTTT. This codes for CASSLGETGNTIYF.